There are many counts of the clone carrying this TCR beta chain. The investigators amplified TCR beta CDR3 regions from RNA transcripts. The primer set for the first-round RT-PCR of the TCR CDR3 was HTBI. MiXCR, applied by TCRdb to the multiplex PCR reads, yields one record per CDR3 protein. The sample records 550,000 to 800,000 distinct CDR3 sequences, about a sixth being singletons. The germline CDR1 and CDR2 sequences are LGHDT and YNNKEL (reference sequence). With V trimmed by 10 bases and J by 7 bases, 10 bases remained unmatched. This CDR3 region has 14 residues. The entry originates in a study of T cells in Graves' hyperthyroidism and ophthalmopathy.

The clonotype comes from a man younger than 35 with Graves' hyperthyroidism. The sample comprised blood. The V and J genes are TRBV3-1 and TRBJ2-1, with 10 nucleotides matching TRBD2. The CDR3: CATGASGRINEQFF. CDR3 nucleotide sequence: TGTGCCACAGGGGCTAGCGGGAGAATAAATGAGCAGTTCTTC.